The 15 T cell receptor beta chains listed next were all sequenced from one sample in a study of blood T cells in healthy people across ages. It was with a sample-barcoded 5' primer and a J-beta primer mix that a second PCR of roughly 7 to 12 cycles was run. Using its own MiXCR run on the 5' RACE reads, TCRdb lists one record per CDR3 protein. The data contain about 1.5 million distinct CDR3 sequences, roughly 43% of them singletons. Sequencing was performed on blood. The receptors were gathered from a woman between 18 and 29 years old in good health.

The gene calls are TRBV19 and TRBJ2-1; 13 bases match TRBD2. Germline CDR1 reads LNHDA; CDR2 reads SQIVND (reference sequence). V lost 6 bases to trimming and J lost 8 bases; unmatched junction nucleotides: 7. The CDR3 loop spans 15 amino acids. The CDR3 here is CASRAGTSGNDEQFF. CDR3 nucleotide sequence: TGTGCCAGTAGGGCCGGGACTAGCGGGAATGATGAGCAGTTCTTC.

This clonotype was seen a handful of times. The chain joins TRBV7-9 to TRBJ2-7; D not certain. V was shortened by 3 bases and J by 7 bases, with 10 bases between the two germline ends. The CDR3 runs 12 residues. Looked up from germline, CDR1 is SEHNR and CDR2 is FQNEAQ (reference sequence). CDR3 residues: CASSFLNDEQYF. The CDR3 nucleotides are TGTGCCAGCAGCTTCCTCAACGATGAGCAGTACTTC.

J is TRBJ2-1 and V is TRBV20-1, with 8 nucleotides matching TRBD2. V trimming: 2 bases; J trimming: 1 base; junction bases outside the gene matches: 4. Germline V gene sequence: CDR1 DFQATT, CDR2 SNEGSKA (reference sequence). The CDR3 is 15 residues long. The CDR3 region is CSARIPGGSYNEQFF. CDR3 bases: TGCAGTGCTAGAATCCCGGGAGGGTCCTACAATGAGCAGTTCTTC.

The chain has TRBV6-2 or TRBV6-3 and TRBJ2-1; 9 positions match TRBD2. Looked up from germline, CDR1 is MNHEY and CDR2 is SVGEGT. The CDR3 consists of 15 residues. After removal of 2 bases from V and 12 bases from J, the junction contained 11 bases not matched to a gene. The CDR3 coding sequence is TGTGCCAGCAGTTACAGGGCTAGCGGGGCGAATAGGCAGTTCTTC. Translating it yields CASSYRASGANRQFF.

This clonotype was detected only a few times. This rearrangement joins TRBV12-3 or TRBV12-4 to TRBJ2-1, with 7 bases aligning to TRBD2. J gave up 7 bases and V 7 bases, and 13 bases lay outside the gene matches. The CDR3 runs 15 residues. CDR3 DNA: TGTGCCAGCAACCACGGGGGGTGGCAGTGGAATGAGCAGTTCTTC. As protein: CASNHGGWQWNEQFF.

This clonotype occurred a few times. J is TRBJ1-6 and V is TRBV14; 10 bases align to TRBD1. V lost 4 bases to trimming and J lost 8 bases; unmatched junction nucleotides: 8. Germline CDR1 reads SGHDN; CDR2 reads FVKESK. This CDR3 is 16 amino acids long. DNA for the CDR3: TGTGCCAGCAGCCTTCCGGGACAGGGGACGCATTCACCCCTCCACTTT. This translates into CASSLPGQGTHSPLHF.

The CDR3 DNA sequence: TGCAGTGCCCTAACAGGGGTCTGGAATTCACCCCTCCACTTT. Residues: CSALTGVWNSPLHF. This chain links TRBV20-1 with TRBJ1-6, with 7 bases lining up with TRBD1. Germline V lookup: CDR1 DFQATT, CDR2 SNEGSKA (reference sequence). The ends lost 6 bases at V and 7 bases at J; junction bases unmatched: 9. The CDR3 has 14 residues.

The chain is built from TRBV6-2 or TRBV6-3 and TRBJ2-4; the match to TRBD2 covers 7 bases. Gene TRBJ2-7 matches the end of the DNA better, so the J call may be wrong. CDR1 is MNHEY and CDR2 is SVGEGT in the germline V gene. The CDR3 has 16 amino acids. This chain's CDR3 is CASSYSLASGTYEQYF. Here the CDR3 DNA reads TGTGCCAGCAGTTACTCCCTGGCTAGCGGAACCTACGAGCAGTACTTC.

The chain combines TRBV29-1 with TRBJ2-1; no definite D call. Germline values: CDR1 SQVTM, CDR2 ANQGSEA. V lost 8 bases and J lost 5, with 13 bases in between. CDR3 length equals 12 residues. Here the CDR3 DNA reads TGCAGCCCAACTGGACGGAACAATGAGCAGTTCTTC. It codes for CSPTGRNNEQFF.

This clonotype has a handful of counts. CDR3 bases: TGTGCCAGCAGCCTCCGGGACTCCAATCGGGCAGATACGCAGTATTTT. Amino acid sequence: CASSLRDSNRADTQYF. The gene calls are TRBV7-9 and TRBJ2-3, with TRBD2 as a possible D gene (6 bases). The germline V and J ends were trimmed by 5 bases and 4 bases, with 19 bases remaining between them. The germline V gene has CDR1 SEHNR and CDR2 FQNEAQ (reference sequence). The CDR3 extends over 16 amino acids.

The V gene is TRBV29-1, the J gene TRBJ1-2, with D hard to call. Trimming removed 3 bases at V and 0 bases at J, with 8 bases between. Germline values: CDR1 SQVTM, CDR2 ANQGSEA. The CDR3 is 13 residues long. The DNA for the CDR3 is TGCAGCGTTGACCTCACAGCTAACTATGGCTACACCTTC. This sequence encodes CSVDLTANYGYTF. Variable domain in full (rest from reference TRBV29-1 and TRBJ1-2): SAVISQKPSRDICQRGTSLTIQCQVDSQVTMMFWYRQQPGQSLTLIATANQGSEATYESGFVIDKFPISRPNLTFSTLTVSNMSPEDSSIYLCSVDLTANYGYTFGSGTRLTVV.

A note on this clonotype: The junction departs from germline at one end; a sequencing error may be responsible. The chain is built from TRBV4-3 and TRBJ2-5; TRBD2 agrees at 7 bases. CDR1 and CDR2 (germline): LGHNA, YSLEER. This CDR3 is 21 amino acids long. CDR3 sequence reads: CASGQRKDQSGLVGTKETQYF. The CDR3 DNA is TGCGCCAGCGGCCAAAGGAAGGATCAGTCCGGACTAGTAGGTACGAAAGAGACCCAGTACTTC.

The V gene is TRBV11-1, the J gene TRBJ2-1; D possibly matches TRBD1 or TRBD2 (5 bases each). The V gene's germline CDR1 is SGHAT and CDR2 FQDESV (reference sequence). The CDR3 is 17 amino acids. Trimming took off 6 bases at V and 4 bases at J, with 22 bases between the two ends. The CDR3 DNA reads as TGTGCCAGCAGTTCTCACACCGGGACGGGGAGATACAATGAGCAGTTCTTC. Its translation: CASSSHTGTGRYNEQFF.

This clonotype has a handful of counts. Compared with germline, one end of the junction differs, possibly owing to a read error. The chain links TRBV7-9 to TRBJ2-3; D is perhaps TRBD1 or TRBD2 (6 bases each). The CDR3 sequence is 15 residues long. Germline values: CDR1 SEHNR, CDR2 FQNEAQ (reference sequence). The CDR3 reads CASSLVLRGPDTKYF. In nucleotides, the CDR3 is TGTGCCAGCAGCTTAGTTCTCCGGGGGCCAGATACGAAGTATTTT.

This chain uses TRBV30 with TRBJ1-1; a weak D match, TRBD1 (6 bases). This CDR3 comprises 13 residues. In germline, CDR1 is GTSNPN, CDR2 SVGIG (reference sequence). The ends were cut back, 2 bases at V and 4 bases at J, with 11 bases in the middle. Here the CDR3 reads CAWSWGPGTEAFF. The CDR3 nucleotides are TGTGCCTGGAGTTGGGGGCCCGGCACTGAAGCTTTCTTT.